This T cell receptor beta chain is drawn from a study of control samples from healthy donors and cancer patients. The method was immunoSEQ multiplex PCR; TCRdb's version includes in-frame clones alone and lacks a portion of them. The sample lists roughly 120,000 clones, about 93% occurring once. The CDR3 consists of 15 residues. The germline gives CDR1 KGHSH, CDR2 LQKENI. The trim removed 2 bases at V and 7 bases at J, leaving 6 bases unmatched. This rearrangement joins TRBV18 to TRBJ1-1, with 11 bases aligning to TRBD1. The sample taken for sequencing was blood. The sequence was obtained from a man aged 25 to 40 in good health. This CDR3 reads CASSPVGQGGFEAFF. The CDR3 nucleotides are TGTGCCAGCTCACCAGTGGGACAGGGGGGTTTTGAAGCTTTCTTT.